These T cell receptor beta chains were read from a single sample in a study of T cell responses to AZD1222 COVID-19 vaccine. Here immunoSEQ multiplex PCR was the method, and the copy in TCRdb shows in-frame clones only, minus some. This sample yields some 160,000 clones, of which roughly 93% are seen a single time; more than 1.5% belongs to the top ten. Sequencing used peripheral blood, obtained 28 days after the second AZD1222 dose. Receptors originate from an adult who received the AZD1222 COVID-19 vaccine. Each CDR3 is given with its conserved first and last residue. Fields, in order: J gene, D gene, V gene, clone size, CDR3 DNA, CDR3 protein. D genes are given only for firm matches. Part of the rows lack a size; the others show once, few, many or a class for expanded clones.

>TRBJ1-2|NA|TRBV25-1|NA
TGTGCCAGCAGTGCGGGATCTAACTATGGCTACACCTTC
CASSAGSNYGYTF
>TRBJ2-3|TRBD2|TRBV2|NA
TGTGCCAGCAGTGATATTAGCGGGAGGGCAGATACGCAGTATTTT
CASSDISGRADTQYF
>TRBJ2-7|NA|TRBV10-3|NA
TGTGCCATCAGACGCCAGGGGTCCCTTTACGAGCAGTACTTC
CAIRRQGSLYEQYF
>TRBJ1-1|NA|TRBV16|NA
TGTGCCAGCAGCCAATATCGTCCGGGGCAGGGAGCCGAAGCTTTCTTT
CASSQYRPGQGAEAFF
>TRBJ2-7|NA|TRBV6-5|NA
TGTGCCAGCAGTTACTCGCCCCTTGCCTACGAGCAGTACTTC
CASSYSPLAYEQYF
>TRBJ2-1|TRBD2|TRBV6-6|NA
TGTGCCAGCAGTTACGTTCGGGAGGGCCGTCGCAATGAGCAGTTCTTC
CASSYVREGRRNEQFF
>TRBJ2-1|NA|TRBV5-4|NA
TGTGCCAGCAGCGCGGGTGGGTTAAGCTCCTACAATGAGCAGTTCTTC
CASSAGGLSSYNEQFF
>TRBJ2-7|NA|TRBV19|NA
TGTGCCAGTAGTCCCCGGATGAGCTCCTACGAGCAGTACTTC
CASSPRMSSYEQYF
>TRBJ2-1|TRBD2|TRBV5-1|NA
TGCGCCAGCAGCTCCTTACGTGGCGGGGGGGACAATGAGCAGTTCTTC
CASSSLRGGGDNEQFF
>TRBJ1-1|NA|TRBV5-1|NA
TGCGCCAGCAACCCCGATCCGAACACTGAAGCTTTCTTT
CASNPDPNTEAFF
>TRBJ1-1|NA|TRBV20-1|NA
TGCAGTGCTTGGGTAAACACTGAAGCTTTCTTT
CSAWVNTEAFF
>TRBJ1-3|NA|TRBV6-5|once
TGTGCCAGCAGTTCCAGACCAGGGACTGGAAACACCATATATTTT
CASSSRPGTGNTIYF
>TRBJ2-3|NA|TRBV28|NA
TGTGCCAGCAGTTTCCGACCCAGCGATACGCAGTATTTT
CASSFRPSDTQYF
>TRBJ1-5|TRBD1|TRBV13|NA
TGTGCCAGCAGCTCCCGGGACAGGGCAAATCAGCCCCAGCATTTT
CASSSRDRANQPQHF
>TRBJ2-7|NA|TRBV18|NA
TGTACCAGCTCACCAGGACCACCGGGTGGCTACGAGCAGTACTTC
CTSSPGPPGGYEQYF
>TRBJ1-1|NA|TRBV10-3|NA
TGTGCCACCAGAACCACACTGAACACTGAAGCTTTCTTT
CATRTTLNTEAFF
>TRBJ2-5|NA|TRBV27|NA
TGTGCCAGCAGTCAAAGGTCCTCGACGGTGACCCAGTACTTC
CASSQRSSTVTQYF
>TRBJ2-5|TRBD1|TRBV27|NA
TGTGCCAGCAGTTTCGACAGGGGGCGGAGGGAGACCCAGTACTTC
CASSFDRGRRETQYF
>TRBJ1-1|NA|TRBV6-5|NA
TGTGCCAGCACCCAGGACAGTCTGAACACTGAAGCTTTCTTT
CASTQDSLNTEAFF
>TRBJ1-5|NA|TRBV21-1|NA
TGTGCCGGCAACAGGGGGCGGGACAATCAGCCCCAGCATTTT
CAGNRGRDNQPQHF
>TRBJ1-5|NA|TRBV19|NA
TGTGCCAGTACTGAAGAGGGGAGGGCCAATCAGCCCCAGCATTTT
CASTEEGRANQPQHF
>TRBJ2-3|TRBD2|TRBV5-1|NA
TGCGCCAGCAGCTTGTCGGGGGTGGCTAGCGGGGTTGGAGATACGCAGTATTTT
CASSLSGVASGVGDTQYF
>TRBJ2-3|TRBD2|TRBV2|NA
TGTGCCAGCAGTGAATTAGCGGGGGCCGCAGATACGCAGTATTTT
CASSELAGAADTQYF
>TRBJ2-3|TRBD2|TRBV3-1/TRBV3-2|NA
TGTGCCAGCTGGGGCGGGGGGGCCGGCACAGATACGCAGTATTTT
CASWGGGAGTDTQYF
>TRBJ1-1|NA|TRBV6-5|NA
TGTGCCAGCGGGGGTACAGGAAACACTGAAGCTTTCTTT
CASGGTGNTEAFF
>TRBJ2-1|NA|TRBV7-9|NA
TGTGCCGCATTAAGTCCTGTGGGGAATGAGCAGTTCTTC
CAALSPVGNEQFF
>TRBJ2-4|NA|TRBV19|NA
TGTGCCAGTACAAAGGGAGCGGGAGCCAAAAACATTCAGTACTTC
CASTKGAGAKNIQYF
>TRBJ1-2|NA|TRBV6-6|NA
TGTGCCAGCAGTTACCCCCGGGGCTACACCTTC
CASSYPRGYTF
>TRBJ2-5|TRBD2|TRBV5-1|NA
TGCGCCAGCAGCTCTCTGGGTAGCGGGGAGATGGAGACCCAGTACTTC
CASSSLGSGEMETQYF
>TRBJ2-3|NA|TRBV13|few
TGTGCCAGCAGCCTCCTCGGGTCCACGCAGTATTTT
CASSLLGSTQYF
>TRBJ1-1|NA|TRBV29-1|once
TGCAGCGTTGAGCGGCAGCTGAACACTGAAGCTTTCTTT
CSVERQLNTEAFF
>TRBJ2-2|NA|TRBV5-1|NA
TGCGCCAGCAGCTTCCGTGCACAGGGGAACACCGGGGAGCTGTTTTTT
CASSFRAQGNTGELFF
>TRBJ1-5|NA|TRBV19|once
TGTGCCAGTCATGGCCTGGTCAATCAGCCCCAGCATTTT
CASHGLVNQPQHF
>TRBJ1-1|NA|TRBV6-5|NA
TGTGCCAGCAGGGAGTGGGGGGCGAACACTGAAGCTTTCTTT
CASREWGANTEAFF
>TRBJ2-1|NA|TRBV18|NA
TGTGCCAGCTCACTGAACAGGGCAACCTACAATGAGCAGTTCTTC
CASSLNRATYNEQFF
>TRBJ1-3|NA|TRBV6-5|NA
TGTGCCAGCAGTTACGGACAGGGAAACACCATATATTTT
CASSYGQGNTIYF
>TRBJ1-5|NA|TRBV5-1|NA
TGCGCCAGCAGCTTAAACGGAGCACCCAATCAGCCCCAGCATTTT
CASSLNGAPNQPQHF